The 14 T cell receptor beta chains given below trace back to one sample, sequenced in a study of long-term antiretroviral therapy in people with HIV. Survey-level resolution applied to immunoSEQ assay v3.0. The method was immunoSEQ multiplex PCR; TCRdb's version includes in-frame clones alone and lacks a portion of them. The table includes roughly 40,000 clones, more than 80% detected once. Sequencing was performed on unsorted PBMCs, taken 3.1 years after starting antiretroviral therapy. Receptor source: a woman aged 50 to 60 with HIV.

This clone was picked up one time. The chain uses TRBV7-2 and TRBJ2-7; unclear D gene. Germline assignment: CDR1 SGHTA and CDR2 FQGNSA. There are 15 residues in the CDR3. With 5 bases removed from V and 0 bases from J, the gap between germline ends came to 14 bases. The CDR3 here is CASSVMGSYSYEQYF. The CDR3 DNA sequence: TGTGCCAGCAGCGTCATGGGGTCCTACTCCTACGAGCAGTACTTC.

The genes are TRBV5-1 and TRBJ2-7; possibly TRBD2 for D (6 bases). The CDR3 runs 15 residues. In germline, CDR1 is SGHRS, CDR2 YFSETQ. The V and J ends lost 0 bases and 5 bases respectively, with 15 bases between them. The CDR3 nucleotides are TGCGCCAGCAGCTTGGACACGCCGGGACTTGACGAGCAGTACTTC. Its translation is CASSLDTPGLDEQYF.

The gene calls are TRBV27 and TRBJ2-1, with D maybe TRBD2 (6 bases). The V gene's germline CDR1 is MNHEY and CDR2 SMNVEV (reference sequence). The CDR3 loop spans 15 amino acids. V was trimmed by 6 bases and J by 0 bases, leaving 12 bases between them. CDR3 loop: CASSPRGSSYNEQFF. CDR3 sequence (DNA): TGTGCCAGCAGCCCCCGGGGGAGCTCCTACAATGAGCAGTTCTTC.

The chain carries TRBV6-5 and TRBJ1-2; D is perhaps TRBD1 (6 bases). CDR1 and CDR2 (germline): MNHEY, SVGAGI. V lost 6 bases, J lost 5 bases, and 13 bases lay in between. The length of the CDR3 is 13 residues. The DNA for the CDR3 is TGTGCCAGCAGAACCGACAGGTTATATGGCTACACCTTC. It yields the protein CASRTDRLYGYTF.

The genes are TRBV7-3 and TRBJ2-1; D is perhaps TRBD2 (7 bases). In germline, CDR1 is SGHTA, CDR2 FQGTGA. V was clipped by 4 bases and J by 7 bases, with 20 bases between them. The CDR3 covers 16 residues. As DNA, the CDR3 is TGTGCCAGCAGCTCCCCTTTGGGGGGGGGCGGGAATGAGCAGTTCTTC. Its translation is CASSSPLGGGGNEQFF.

V gene TRBV27 combines with J gene TRBJ2-1, with D perhaps TRBD2 (7 bases). V dropped 8 bases and J dropped 10 bases, with 12 bases sitting between them. The germline V gene encodes CDR1 MNHEY and CDR2 SMNVEV (reference sequence). The CDR3 contains 11 residues. CDR3 in amino acids: CASGGGLEQFF. The CDR3 DNA reads as TGTGCCAGCGGGGGGGGCCTCGAGCAGTTCTTC.

In its sample, this clone was seen once. The V gene is TRBV30, the J gene TRBJ2-7, with 11 bases matching TRBD1. The ends lost 2 bases at V and 0 bases at J; junction bases unmatched: 3. Germline CDR1 reads GTSNPN; CDR2 reads SVGIG (reference sequence). This CDR3 has 15 residues. The CDR3 reads CAWSYGQGASYEQYF. The CDR3 coding sequence is TGTGCCTGGAGTTACGGACAGGGGGCCTCCTACGAGCAGTACTTC.

This rearrangement joins TRBV11-1 to TRBJ2-3; the D call may be TRBD1 or TRBD2 (5 bases each). The CDR3 is 15 amino acids. Trimming removed 3 bases from V and 0 bases from J, with 10 bases in between. Germline loops: CDR1 SGHAT, CDR2 FQDESV (reference sequence). The CDR3: CASSLGTVSTDTQYF. CDR3 bases: TGTGCCAGCAGCTTGGGGACGGTTAGCACAGATACGCAGTATTTT.

The J gene is TRBJ2-2, the V gene TRBV5-1; 7 bases align to TRBD1. There are 14 residues in the CDR3. V was pared by 8 bases and J by 7 bases, with 11 bases of the junction left unmatched. In germline, CDR1 is SGHRS, CDR2 YFSETQ. The CDR3 bases are TGCGCCAGTGACCTAGGCCAGGGGGTCGGGGAGCTGTTTTTT. Encoded protein: CASDLGQGVGELFF.

Here the CDR3 reads CASSENAKAHGYTF. Here the CDR3 DNA reads TGTGCCAGCAGTGAAAACGCCAAGGCCCATGGCTACACCTTC. The chain links TRBV6-1 to TRBJ1-2; D is ambiguous. V lost 2 bases and J 6 bases, leaving 13 bases between the germline ends. This CDR3 has 14 amino acids. Germline V gives CDR1 MNHNS, CDR2 SASEGT.

This rearrangement joins TRBV11-2 to TRBJ1-1, with D possibly matching TRBD1 (6 bases). V shed 1 base and J shed 2 bases, with 14 bases lying between them. The CDR3 has 16 amino acids. The germline CDR1 and CDR2 sequences are SGHAT and FQNNGV. The CDR3 nucleotides are TGTGCCAGCAGCTTAGGCCAACAGGGAATTAACACTGAAGCTTTCTTT. Protein: CASSLGQQGINTEAFF. Combining the CDR3 with reference TRBV11-2 and TRBJ1-1 gives the whole variable domain EAGVAQSPRYKIIEKRQSVAFWCNPISGHATLYWYQQILGQGPKLLIQFQNNGVVDDSQLPKDRFSAERLKGVDSTLKIQPAKLEDSAVYLCASSLGQQGINTEAFFGQGTRLTVV.

This CDR3 reads CASSLGTAYNEQFF. The CDR3, as DNA: TGTGCCAGCAGCTTAGGGACAGCCTACAATGAGCAGTTCTTC. The chain combines TRBV11-2 with TRBJ2-1, with D possibly being TRBD1 (6 bases). The CDR3 is made up of 14 amino acids. Germline V CDR1 and CDR2: SGHAT, FQNNGV. Trimming cost V 1 base and J 2 bases, with 6 bases left between them.

CDR3: CASSPGLATDYGYTF. CDR3 DNA: TGTGCCAGCAGCCCCGGACTTGCGACGGACTATGGCTACACCTTC. The genes are TRBV5-4 and TRBJ1-2, with D hard to call. CDR1 is SGHNT and CDR2 is YYREEE in the germline V gene (reference sequence). CDR3 length: 15 amino acids. Trimming pared 4 bases from V and 3 bases from J, leaving 16 bases between.

CDR3 residues: CASSLRPLDSNQPQHF. As DNA, the CDR3 is TGTGCCAGCAGTTTAAGGCCTTTGGATAGCAATCAGCCCCAGCATTTT. This sequence joins TRBV6-5 and TRBJ1-5; D gene ambiguous. Germline assignment: CDR1 MNHEY and CDR2 SVGAGI. The V end was cut by 4 bases, the J end by 0 bases, with 13 bases between. The CDR3 runs to 16 residues.